Described below is a single T cell receptor beta chain sequence and its context. The antigen remains undetermined. This record comes from a study of OX40 agonist ivuxolimab in advanced cancers. Study in general: Ivuxolimab is a fully human IgG2 antibody that activates OX40 (CD134). Points from the study as a whole: The authors also found low normalized T-cell clonal expansion in some nonresponders. At 0.1 to 3.0 mg/kg, CD4+ and CD8+ blood T cells expanded clonally by week 6.

Method: immunoSEQ multiplex PCR; TCRdb's copy keeps in-frame clones and lacks some. The sample gives approximately 70,000 clones, roughly 88% of which show up once; approximately 2.1% is in the top ten. The germline V gene encodes CDR1 SNHLY and CDR2 FYNNEI. The V end was cut by 8 bases, the J end by 5 bases, with 12 bases between. The CDR3 runs 13 residues. Here the sequenced sample was CD4+ or CD8+ T cells sorted from blood, taken in a trial of the OX40 agonist ivuxolimab. This rearrangement joins TRBV2 to TRBJ1-4; unclear D gene. The clonotype originates from an adult with an advanced solid tumor such as melanoma, head and neck, liver or kidney cancer. CDR3 residues: CASCAEINEKLFF. CDR3 sequence (DNA): TGTGCCAGCTGCGCAGAGATCAATGAAAAACTGTTTTTT.